This T cell receptor beta chain was captured by sequencing in a study of blood T cell repertoires in COVID-19. Sequenced by immunoSEQ multiplex PCR; TCRdb stores in-frame clones only, minus some. The sample contains approximately 200,000 clones, approximately 87% of which appear only once. The CDR3 has 13 residues. Germline CDR1 reads SGHTA; CDR2 reads FQGTGA. The V and J ends lost 5 bases and 2 bases respectively, with 9 bases between them. The source material was peripheral blood. This clonotype was sampled from a man between 60 and 70 years old who had recovered from COVID-19. This chain links TRBV7-3 with TRBJ2-5, with a weak D call TRBD1 (5 bases). CDR3 in DNA: TGTGCCAGCAGCCCACAGGAACAAGAGACCCAGTACTTC. Translating it yields CASSPQEQETQYF.